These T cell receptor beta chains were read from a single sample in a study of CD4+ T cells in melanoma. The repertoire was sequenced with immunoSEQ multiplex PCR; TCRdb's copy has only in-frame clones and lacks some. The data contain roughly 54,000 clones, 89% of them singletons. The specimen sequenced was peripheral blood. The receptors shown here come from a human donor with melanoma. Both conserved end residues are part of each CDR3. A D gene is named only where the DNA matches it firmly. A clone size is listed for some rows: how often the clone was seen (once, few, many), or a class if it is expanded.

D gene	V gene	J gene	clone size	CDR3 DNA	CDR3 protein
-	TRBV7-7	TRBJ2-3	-	TGTGCTAGCAGCGAAGAGGGGCGACTCACAGATACGCAGTATTTT	CASSEEGRLTDTQYF
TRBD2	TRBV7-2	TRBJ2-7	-	TGTGCCAGCAGCCCGGGACTAGCGGCCTACGAGCAGTACTTC	CASSPGLAAYEQYF
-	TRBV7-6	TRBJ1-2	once	TGTGCCAGCAGCCAATACAGGGCAGGCTACACCTTC	CASSQYRAGYTF
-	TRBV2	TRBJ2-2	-	TGTGCCAGCAGGACGACAGGCACCGGGGAGCTGTTTTTT	CASRTTGTGELFF
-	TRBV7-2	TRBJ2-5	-	TGTGCCAGCAGCTTTCTTGGGATGCGGGGAGAGACCCAGTACTTC	CASSFLGMRGETQYF
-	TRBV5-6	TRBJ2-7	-	TGTGCCAGCAGCTTATCCCGCTTACTCCCAACCTACGAGCAGTACTTC	CASSLSRLLPTYEQYF
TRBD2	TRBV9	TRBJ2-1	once	TGTGCCAGCAGCGTAGAACCTAGCGGGGGTTACAATGAGCAGTTCTTC	CASSVEPSGGYNEQFF
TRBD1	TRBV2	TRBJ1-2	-	TGTGCCAGCATGGCCCGAAGTTCCGGGACAGCGAAGTACACCTTC	CASMARSSGTAKYTF
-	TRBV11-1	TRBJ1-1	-	TGTGCCAGCAGCCTAGGGTGGGAAGCTTTCTTT	CASSLGWEAFF
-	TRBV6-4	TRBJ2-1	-	TGTGCCAGCAGCGCCGAGGGGGGTTTGAACAATGAGCAGTTCTTC	CASSAEGGLNNEQFF
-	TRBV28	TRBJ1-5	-	TGTGCCAGCAGTTTATTCACTTGGGGGCCGAATCAGCCCCAGCATTTT	CASSLFTWGPNQPQHF
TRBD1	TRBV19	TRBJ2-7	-	TGTGCCAGTAGTATGACGGACAGGGAGCCTTACGAGCAGTACTTC	CASSMTDREPYEQYF
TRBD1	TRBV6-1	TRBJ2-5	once	TGTGCCAGCAGTGAAGTGCTGCAGGGGGCGGCTCAAGAGACCCAGTACTTC	CASSEVLQGAAQETQYF
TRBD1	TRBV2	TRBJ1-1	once	TGTGCCAGCAATAACAGGGGAGTAACTGAAGCTTTCTTT	CASNNRGVTEAFF
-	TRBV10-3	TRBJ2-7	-	TGTGCCATCAGGCAGACCTACGAGCAGTACTTC	CAIRQTYEQYF
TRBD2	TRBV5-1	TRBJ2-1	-	TGCGCCAGCAGCGGGGGGGGCTACAATGAGCAGTTCTTC	CASSGGGYNEQFF
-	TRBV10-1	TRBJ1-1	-	TGCGCCAGCAGTGCCGCTGACAGGCCGAACACTGAAGCTTTCTTT	CASSAADRPNTEAFF
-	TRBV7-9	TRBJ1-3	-	TGTGCCAGCAGCCGGGGGACTGGAAACACCATATATTTT	CASSRGTGNTIYF
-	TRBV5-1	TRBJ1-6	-	TGCGCCAGCAGCTTGCCTGATTCACCCCTCCACTTT	CASSLPDSPLHF
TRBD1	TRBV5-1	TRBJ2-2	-	TGCGCCAGCAGCTTGAGCAGGGGGACCCCCGGGGAGCTGTTTTTT	CASSLSRGTPGELFF
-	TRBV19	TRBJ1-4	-	TGTGCCAGTAGATCGGACAGTGCAACTAATGAAAAACTGTTTTTT	CASRSDSATNEKLFF
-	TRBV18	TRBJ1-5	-	TGTGCCAGCTCACCACCGGGGTTTAGCAATCAGCCCCAGCATTTT	CASSPPGFSNQPQHF
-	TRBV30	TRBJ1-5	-	TGTGCCTGGAGTCCCGCCAGGGCGGGCAATCAGCCCCAGCATTTT	CAWSPARAGNQPQHF
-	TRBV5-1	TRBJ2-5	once	TGCGCCAGCAGTTTACAAGAGACCCAGTACTTC	CASSLQETQYF
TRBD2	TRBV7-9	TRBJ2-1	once	TGTGCCAGCAGCCAGATACGTACTAGCGGGGATTACAATGAGCAGTTCTTC	CASSQIRTSGDYNEQFF
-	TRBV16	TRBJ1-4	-	TGTGCCAGCAGCCCCTCCGTTGGTGAAAAACTGTTTTTT	CASSPSVGEKLFF
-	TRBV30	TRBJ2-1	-	TGTGCCTGGAGTCTTCGGACAGTCCCGGTGGGTGAGCAGTTCTTC	CAWSLRTVPVGEQFF
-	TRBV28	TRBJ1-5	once	TGTGCCAGCAGTTCGCCTTATCAGCCCCAGCATTTT	CASSSPYQPQHF
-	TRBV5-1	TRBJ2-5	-	TGCGCCAGCAGCTTGTTCCCAGGAACTATAGGAGAGACCCAGTACTTC	CASSLFPGTIGETQYF
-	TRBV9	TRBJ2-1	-	TGTGCCAGCAGCGCCTCCTCACAGGCTTGGGAGCAGTTCTTC	CASSASSQAWEQFF
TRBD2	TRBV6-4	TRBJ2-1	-	TGTGCCAGCAGTGTCGCTAGCGGGGGGCAGAATGAGCAGTTCTTC	CASSVASGGQNEQFF
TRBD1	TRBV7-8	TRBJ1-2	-	TGTGCCAGCAGCTCCCGGGACAGGCCATATGGCTACACCTTC	CASSSRDRPYGYTF
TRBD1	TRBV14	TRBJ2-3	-	TGTGCCAGCAGCCAAGATATCGGGGACAGGGGGGAAGATACGCAGTATTTT	CASSQDIGDRGEDTQYF
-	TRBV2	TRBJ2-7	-	TGTGCCAGTAGAGAGGACCGGGACACCTCCTACGAGCAGTACTTC	CASREDRDTSYEQYF
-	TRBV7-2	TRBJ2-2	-	TGTGCCAGCAGCTCCCCCAGCCAGGGGGGTACCGGGGAGCTGTTTTTT	CASSSPSQGGTGELFF
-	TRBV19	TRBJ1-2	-	TGTGCCAGTAGTGTCCAGGGAGGGTATGGCTACACCTTC	CASSVQGGYGYTF
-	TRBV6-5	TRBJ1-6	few	TGTGCCAGCAGTGGGACGCAGAATTCACCCCTCCACTTT	CASSGTQNSPLHF
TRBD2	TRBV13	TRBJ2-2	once	TGTGCCAGCAGCTTAAACCGGGGGGATCAGAACACCGGGGAGCTGTTTTTT	CASSLNRGDQNTGELFF
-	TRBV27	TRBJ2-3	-	TGTGCCAGCACTTTGGTGGAGGGAGATACGCAGTATTTT	CASTLVEGDTQYF
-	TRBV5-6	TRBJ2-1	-	TGTGCCAGCAGCTTCGTTCGCTATGAGCAGTTCTTC	CASSFVRYEQFF